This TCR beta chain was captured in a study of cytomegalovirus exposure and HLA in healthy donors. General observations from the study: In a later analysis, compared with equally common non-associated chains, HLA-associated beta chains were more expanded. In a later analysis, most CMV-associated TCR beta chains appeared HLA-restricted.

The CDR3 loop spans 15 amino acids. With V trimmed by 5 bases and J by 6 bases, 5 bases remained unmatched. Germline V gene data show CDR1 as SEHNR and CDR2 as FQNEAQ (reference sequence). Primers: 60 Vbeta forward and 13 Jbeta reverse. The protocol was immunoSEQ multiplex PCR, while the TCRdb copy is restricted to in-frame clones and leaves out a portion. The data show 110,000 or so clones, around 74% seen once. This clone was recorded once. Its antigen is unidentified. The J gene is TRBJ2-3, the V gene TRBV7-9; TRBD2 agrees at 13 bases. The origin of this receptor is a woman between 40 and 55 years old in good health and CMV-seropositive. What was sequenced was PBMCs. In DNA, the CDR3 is TGTGCCAGCAGCCGCGGACTAGCGGGAGTGGATACGCAGTATTTT. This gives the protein CASSRGLAGVDTQYF.